This T cell receptor (beta chain) was identified in a study of early T cells in non-severe SARS-CoV-2 infection. Study information: Sequencing input comprised bulk RNA from unsorted whole blood; chain pairing was not available.

TCRdb independently ran MiXCR on the 5' RACE reads; one entry per CDR3 protein. The sample gives 25,000 to 35,000 distinct CDR3 sequences, about 4.7% of which show up once; around 8% is in the top ten. This clonotype was recorded many times. The CDR3 is 15 residues long. The germline CDR1 and CDR2 sequences are KGHSH and LQKENI. V dropped 3 bases and J dropped 5; count of bases not matched to a gene: 7. The V gene is TRBV18, the J gene TRBJ1-1; 9 bases line up with TRBD1. The sequenced sample was whole blood. The receptor was isolated from an adult who was a healthcare worker with PCR-confirmed SARS-CoV-2 infection or an uninfected control (not recorded which). The chain's CDR3 is CASSPEGQGGTEAFF. In DNA, the CDR3 is TGTGCCAGCTCACCGGAGGGACAGGGAGGGACTGAAGCTTTCTTT.